The count of the clone carrying this T cell receptor beta chain is one. This record belongs to a study of blood T cell repertoires in COVID-19. Study context: Acute-phase and convalescent COVID-19 samples originated in the United States, Italy and Spain.

Germline assignment: CDR1 SGHDT and CDR2 YYEEEE. The V and J ends lost 4 bases and 1 base respectively, with 8 bases between them. This CDR3 has 13 amino acids. The table came from immunoSEQ multiplex PCR; TCRdb's copy has only in-frame clones and leaves some out. The data show 290,000 or so clones, with around nine tenths seen just once and 0.9% to 1.2% held by the top ten. This sequence was found in a woman in her thirties who had recovered from COVID-19. The chain joins TRBV5-6 to TRBJ1-1, with a weak D call TRBD1 (6 bases). The material sequenced was PBMCs or T cells enriched from blood (not recorded which). CDR3 coding DNA: TGTGCCAGCAGCCCGACAGGGAACACTGAAGCTTTCTTT. Translating gives CASSPTGNTEAFF. Supplemented by reference TRBV5-6 and TRBJ1-1, the full variable domain reads DAGVTQSPTHLIKTRGQQVTLRCSPKSGHDTVSWYQQALGQGPQFIFQYYEEEERQRGNFPDRFSGHQFPNYSSELNVNALLLGDSALYLCASSPTGNTEAFFGQGTRLTVV.